The sequence of this T cell receptor beta chain was determined in a study of T cell repertoires in cytomegalovirus infection. Study summary: Public TCR beta signatures marked donors with CMV infection and the matching HLA.

TCRdb fed the reads into MiXCR, producing one record per CDR3 protein. The sample lists 560,000 or so distinct CDR3 sequences, approximately 16% seen once, with roughly a quarter in the top ten. This clonotype was observed at least ten times. Its antigen is currently unknown. Germline CDR1 and CDR2: LGHNT and FRNRAP. Trimming left V 6 bases short and J 10 bases short, with 12 bases between. The CDR3 runs 11 residues. Overall study findings and caveats: Dominant in the ex vivo response were TCR beta clonotypes restricted by HLA-C and specific for CMV. Of the TCR beta families, the public ones yielded a cumulative frequency that identified carriers of CMV plus the relevant HLA.

The genes are TRBV12-5 and TRBJ1-1; weak D call: TRBD1 (5 bases). This TCR was sampled from a human donor in good health (CMV status not recorded). Some clones in this sample may be carry-over from other donors' samples. What was sequenced was CD8+ T cells from PBMCs. CDR3 nucleotide sequence: TGTGCTAGTGGCCAAGGGACTCTAGCTTTCTTT. Its translation is CASGQGTLAFF.